These T cell receptor beta chains were read from a single sample in a study of blood T cell repertoires in COVID-19. Using immunoSEQ multiplex PCR, the repertoire was profiled, and TCRdb retains in-frame clones only, with some absent. The sample gives 85,000 to 130,000 clones, over 60% of which show up once; 6.2% is in the top ten. Sequencing was performed on peripheral blood. These receptors originate from a man older than 75 with COVID-19, enrolled during active disease. CDR3s include the opening cysteine and the closing phenylalanine or tryptophan. D genes are given only for firm matches. Clone size is stated in some rows and not others, as once, few, many or a class when expanded.

>TRBV5-1|TRBD1|15|.|TRBJ2-5
CASSLGTGGEETQYF
TGCGCCAGCAGCTTAGGGACAGGGGGCGAAGAGACCCAGTACTTC
>TRBV5-5|TRBD1|15|.|TRBJ2-7
CASSFRDREIYEQYF
TGTGCCAGCAGCTTCCGGGACAGGGAAATCTACGAGCAGTACTTC
>TRBV7-2|TRBD2|14|.|TRBJ2-7
CASSSSGKYYEQYF
TGTGCCAGCAGCAGTAGCGGGAAGTACTACGAGCAGTACTTC
>TRBV6-2/TRBV6-3|.|13|.|TRBJ1-2
CASSAGGDYGYTF
TGTGCCAGCAGTGCAGGAGGGGACTATGGCTACACCTTC
>TRBV7-6|TRBD2|17|.|TRBJ2-2
CASSLIEAGGPTGELFF
TGTGCCAGCAGCTTAATAGAGGCGGGAGGGCCCACCGGGGAGCTGTTTTTT
>TRBV5-1|.|16|few|TRBJ2-7
CASSHGTSGGFYEQYF
TGCGCCAGCAGCCACGGGACCTCGGGGGGCTTCTACGAGCAGTACTTC
>TRBV6-5|TRBD1|14|.|TRBJ1-1
CASSIGTGNTEAFF
TGTGCCAGCAGCATCGGGACAGGGAACACTGAAGCTTTCTTT
>TRBV10-3|.|15|once|TRBJ1-3
CAITLGELAGNTIYF
TGTGCCATCACCCTCGGGGAACTGGCTGGAAACACCATATATTTT
>TRBV5-1|TRBD1|13|.|TRBJ2-7
CATRTGASYEQYF
TGCGCCACCCGGACAGGGGCTAGCTACGAGCAGTACTTC
>TRBV4-3|TRBD1|16|.|TRBJ2-3
CASSQWAGQGIDTQYF
TGCGCCAGCAGCCAATGGGCAGGACAGGGGATAGATACGCAGTATTTT
>TRBV7-6|TRBD2|16|.|TRBJ2-3
CASSPKTGGSTDTQYF
TGTGCCAGCAGCCCCAAAACGGGAGGTAGCACAGATACGCAGTATTTT
>TRBV11-3|TRBD1|16|once|TRBJ2-5
CASSLGGQGIQETQYF
TGTGCCAGCAGCTTGGGGGGACAGGGCATCCAAGAGACCCAGTACTTC
>TRBV7-3|TRBD1|15|.|TRBJ1-1
CASSGSGGAYTEAFF
TGTGCCAGCAGCGGATCAGGGGGCGCATACACTGAAGCTTTCTTT
>TRBV24-1|.|13|few|TRBJ1-5
CATTGKQGQPQHF
TGTGCCACCACAGGGAAACAGGGTCAGCCCCAGCATTTT
>TRBV5-1|.|16|.|TRBJ2-1
CASSPQPGSAYNEQFF
TGCGCCAGCAGCCCCCAGCCCGGGAGCGCCTACAATGAGCAGTTCTTC
>TRBV6-5|TRBD1|14|.|TRBJ1-1
CASSTGGLDTEAFF
TGTGCCAGCAGTACAGGGGGGCTGGACACTGAAGCTTTCTTT
>TRBV19|.|16|.|TRBJ2-4
CASSVTPRGIINIQYF
TGTGCCAGTAGTGTGACCCCTAGGGGAATAATCAACATTCAGTACTTC
>TRBV6-1|TRBD1|17|few|TRBJ1-5
CASSVGQGANSNQPQHF
TGTGCCAGCAGTGTAGGACAGGGGGCAAATAGCAATCAGCCCCAGCATTTT
>TRBV18|.|13|once|TRBJ2-4
CASSPDGKNIQYF
TGTGCCAGCTCACCTGACGGGAAAAACATTCAGTACTTC
>TRBV28|TRBD2|16|.|TRBJ2-2
CASRASGAANTGELFF
TGTGCCAGCAGGGCTAGCGGAGCCGCGAACACCGGGGAGCTGTTTTTT
>TRBV10-3|TRBD1|14|.|TRBJ2-7
CAISGTGGSYEQYF
TGTGCCATCAGTGGGACAGGGGGATCCTACGAGCAGTACTTC
>TRBV5-6|TRBD2|14|.|TRBJ2-3
CASRLTSGTDTQYF
TGTGCCAGCAGGTTGACTAGCGGCACAGATACGCAGTATTTT
>TRBV5-1|.|14|.|TRBJ2-1
CASSFTGVEGEQFF
TGCGCCAGCAGCTTTACGGGAGTTGAGGGTGAGCAGTTCTTC
>TRBV19|TRBD1|15|.|TRBJ2-3
CASSRTGVGTDTQYF
TGTGCCAGTAGCCGGACAGGGGTCGGCACAGATACGCAGTATTTT
>TRBV27|TRBD1|12|.|TRBJ2-7
CASRTGNGEQYF
TGTGCCAGCAGGACAGGGAACGGCGAGCAGTACTTC
>TRBV7-9|TRBD2|15|few|TRBJ2-3
CASSSSGKITDTQYF
TGTGCCAGCAGTTCAAGCGGGAAGATCACAGATACGCAGTATTTT
>TRBV28|TRBD2|18|.|TRBJ2-2
CASSLTSGRAMKTGELFF
TGTGCCAGCAGTTTGACTAGCGGGAGGGCCATGAAGACCGGGGAGCTGTTTTTT
>TRBV19|.|17|.|TRBJ2-6
CASSINRQSSGANVLTF
TGTGCCAGTAGTATTAATCGACAGAGCTCTGGGGCCAACGTCCTGACTTTC
>TRBV19|.|11|.|TRBJ2-1
CASSSYNEQFF
TGTGCCAGTAGTTCTTACAATGAGCAGTTCTTC
>TRBV5-6|.|14|few|TRBJ2-1
CASSPGWGLNEQFF
TGTGCCAGCAGCCCCGGGTGGGGGCTAAATGAGCAGTTCTTC
>TRBV5-6|.|11|.|TRBJ1-6
CASSLRGPLHF
TGTGCCAGCAGCTTGCGAGGACCCCTCCACTTT
>TRBV2|TRBD2|14|.|TRBJ2-7
CASSEGLAPYEQYF
TGTGCCAGCAGTGAGGGACTAGCCCCCTACGAGCAGTACTTC
>TRBV7-2|.|14|.|TRBJ2-2
CASSPHRGAGELFF
TGTGCCAGCAGCCCTCATAGGGGCGCCGGGGAGCTGTTTTTT
>TRBV28|TRBD1|15|.|TRBJ1-4
CASSTWDRINEKLFF
TGTGCCAGCAGTACCTGGGACAGGATTAATGAAAAACTGTTTTTT
>TRBV19|.|13|.|TRBJ2-7
CASSVGVGSEQYF
TGTGCCAGTAGTGTTGGGGTTGGGAGCGAGCAGTACTTC
>TRBV15|TRBD1|14|.|TRBJ1-5
CATSMGQANQPQHF
TGTGCCACCAGCATGGGACAGGCGAATCAGCCCCAGCATTTT